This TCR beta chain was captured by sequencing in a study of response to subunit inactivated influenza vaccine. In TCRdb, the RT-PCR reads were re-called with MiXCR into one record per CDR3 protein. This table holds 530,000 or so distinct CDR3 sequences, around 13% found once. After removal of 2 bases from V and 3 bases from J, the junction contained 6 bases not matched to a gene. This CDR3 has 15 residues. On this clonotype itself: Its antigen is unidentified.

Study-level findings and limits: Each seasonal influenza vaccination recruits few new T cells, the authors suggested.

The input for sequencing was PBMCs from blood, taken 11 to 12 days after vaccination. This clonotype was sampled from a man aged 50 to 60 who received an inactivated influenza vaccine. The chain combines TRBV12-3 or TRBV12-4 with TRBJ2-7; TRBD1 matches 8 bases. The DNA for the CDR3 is TGTGCCAGCAGTTTAACAGGACAGGGAGACTACGAGCAGTACTTC. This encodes CASSLTGQGDYEQYF.